This record looks at one T cell receptor (beta chain) sequence and its context. This sample was taken from a study of blood T cell repertoires in COVID-19. At the level of the study: Material from acute and convalescent COVID-19 was sourced from the United States, Italy and Spain.

The protocol was immunoSEQ multiplex PCR, while the TCRdb copy is restricted to in-frame clones and leaves out a portion. The table includes 270,000 or so clones, roughly 90% detected once. The Seattle patients joined while their infection was active and were tracked longitudinally afterward. The V end lost 1 base, the J end lost 4 bases, and 12 bases lay between the germline ends. Germline lookup yields CDR1 LGHNA and CDR2 YSLEER. The CDR3 has 15 amino acids. V usage is TRBV4-3 and J usage is TRBJ2-3, with no clear D. The source material was peripheral blood. The clonotype originates from a woman aged 55 to 70 with COVID-19, enrolled during active disease. The DNA of the CDR3 is TGCGCCAGCAGCCAAGTTGGAAACAGAGCAGATACGCAGTATTTT. Protein product: CASSQVGNRADTQYF.